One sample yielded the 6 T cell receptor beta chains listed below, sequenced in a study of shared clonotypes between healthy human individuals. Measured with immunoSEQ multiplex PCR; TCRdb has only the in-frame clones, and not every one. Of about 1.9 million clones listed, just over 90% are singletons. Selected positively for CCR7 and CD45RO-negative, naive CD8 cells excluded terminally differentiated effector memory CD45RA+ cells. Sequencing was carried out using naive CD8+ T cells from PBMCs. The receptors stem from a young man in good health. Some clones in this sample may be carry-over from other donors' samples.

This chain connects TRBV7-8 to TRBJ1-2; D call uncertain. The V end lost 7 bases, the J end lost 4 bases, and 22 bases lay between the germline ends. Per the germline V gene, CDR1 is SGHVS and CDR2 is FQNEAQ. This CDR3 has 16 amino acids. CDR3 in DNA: TGTGCCAGCACCCAAGGAGCCAGCCGATCTTCCTATGGCTACACCTTC. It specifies CASTQGASRSSYGYTF.

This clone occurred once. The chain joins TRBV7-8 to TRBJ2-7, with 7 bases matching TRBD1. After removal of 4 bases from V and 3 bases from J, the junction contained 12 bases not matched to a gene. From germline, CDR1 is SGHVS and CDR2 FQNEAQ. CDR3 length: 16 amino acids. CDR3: CASSSNAGAGGYEQYF. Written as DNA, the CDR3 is TGTGCCAGCAGCTCAAACGCCGGCGCAGGGGGCTACGAGCAGTACTTC.

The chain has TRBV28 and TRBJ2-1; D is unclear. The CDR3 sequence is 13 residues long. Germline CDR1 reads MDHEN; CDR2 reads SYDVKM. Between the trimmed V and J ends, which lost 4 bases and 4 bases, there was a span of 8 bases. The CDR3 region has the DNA TGTGCCAGCAGTTCCCCCGTTTACAATGAGCAGTTCTTC. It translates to CASSSPVYNEQFF.

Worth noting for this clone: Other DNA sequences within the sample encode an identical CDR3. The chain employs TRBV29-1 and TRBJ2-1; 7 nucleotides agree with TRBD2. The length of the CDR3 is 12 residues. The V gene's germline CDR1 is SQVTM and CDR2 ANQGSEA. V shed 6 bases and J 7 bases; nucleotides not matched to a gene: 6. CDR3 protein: CSVPGRGNEQFF. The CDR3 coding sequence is TGCAGCGTCCCAGGGCGGGGGAATGAGCAGTTCTTC.

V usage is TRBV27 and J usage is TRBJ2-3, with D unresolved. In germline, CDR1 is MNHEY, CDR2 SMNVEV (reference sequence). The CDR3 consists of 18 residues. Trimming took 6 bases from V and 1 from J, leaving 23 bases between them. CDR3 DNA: TGTGCCAGCAGCCAATTAATTCGCGCAGCCCCGGGCACAGATACGCAGTATTTT. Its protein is CASSQLIRAAPGTDTQYF.

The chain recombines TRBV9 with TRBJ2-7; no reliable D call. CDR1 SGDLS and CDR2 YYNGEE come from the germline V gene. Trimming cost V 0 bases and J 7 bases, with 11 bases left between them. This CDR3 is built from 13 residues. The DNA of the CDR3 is TGTGCCAGCAGCGTAGATCTCGGAGATGAGCAGTACTTC. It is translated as CASSVDLGDEQYF.